Below, one TCR beta chain is given with its context. The antigen is unknown. This specimen belongs to a study of identical twins. General study points: Models predicted less out-of-frame TCR alpha sharing in monozygotic twins than was found.

A single record per CDR3 protein comes from TCRdb applying MiXCR to the 5' RACE reads. The profile shows a few hundred thousand distinct CDR3 sequences, roughly 18% of them singletons. This CDR3 contains 13 residues. Deletions cut 7 bases from V and 0 bases from J, with 9 bases between. The chain combines TRBV12-3 or TRBV12-4 with TRBJ2-5, with unresolved D. This TCR was recovered from a man aged 50 or older in good health. The source material was naive T cells sorted from blood. The DNA for the CDR3 is TGTGCCAGCAAAATGGGGTACCAAGAGACCCAGTACTTC. Translated, it gives CASKMGYQETQYF.